These T cell receptor beta chains were read from a single sample in a study of T cells after yellow fever vaccination. TCRdb re-called the 5' RACE reads with MiXCR, one entry per CDR3 protein. The top ten clones hold approximately 15% of a sample with under 700,000 distinct CDR3 sequences, roughly 17% of them seen once. The sample here was PBMCs, taken less than 6 days after the first yellow fever vaccination. Receptors originate from a man aged 18 to 30 who received the YFV17D yellow fever vaccine. The CDR3 runs from the conserved cysteine through the conserved F or W. D genes are given only for firm matches. Clone size, where shown, is once, few, many, or a class for clones that have expanded.

clone size	D gene	V gene	J gene	CDR3 DNA	CDR3 protein
.	.	TRBV10-2	TRBJ1-1	TGCGCCAGCAGTGAGCCCGGGACCGAAATCACTGAAGCTTTCTTT	CASSEPGTEITEAFF
many	.	TRBV9	TRBJ2-1	TGTGCCAGCAGCGTGACTACTAGTTCTGAGCAGTTCTTC	CASSVTTSSEQFF
.	.	TRBV11-2	TRBJ1-2	TGTGCCAGCAGCTTAGAAGGGGCAGCGAACTATGGCTACACCTTC	CASSLEGAANYGYTF
.	.	TRBV3-1	TRBJ2-4	TGTGCCAGCAGCCAGGGACTCACGGGGAAAAACATTCAGTACTTC	CASSQGLTGKNIQYF
few	.	TRBV6-2/TRBV6-3	TRBJ2-3	TGTGCCATCCGCCGGGGAAATACGCAGTATTTT	CAIRRGNTQYF
.	TRBD1	TRBV29-1	TRBJ1-1	TGCAGCGCGGTGGACAGGGTTACTGAAGCTTTCTTT	CSAVDRVTEAFF
.	.	TRBV3-1	TRBJ2-5	TGTGCCAGCAGCCACCTTGGGGGAGAGACCCAGTACTTC	CASSHLGGETQYF
few	TRBD2	TRBV20-1	TRBJ2-5	TGCAGTGCTAGAGATCTGGGGAATAGCGGGGGGCGTAAAGAGACCCAGTACTTC	CSARDLGNSGGRKETQYF
few	TRBD1	TRBV12-3/TRBV12-4	TRBJ1-2	TGTGCCAGCAGTCAGACGGGACAGCCGCGGTATGGCTACACCTTC	CASSQTGQPRYGYTF
few	.	TRBV4-2	TRBJ2-3	TGTGCCAGCAGCCAATCGGGGGTCACAGATACGCAGTATTTT	CASSQSGVTDTQYF
.	TRBD1	TRBV12-3/TRBV12-4	TRBJ2-7	TGTGCCAGCAGTTTACCAGGGGGCGGTTACGAGCAGTACTTC	CASSLPGGGYEQYF
few	TRBD1	TRBV25-1	TRBJ1-2	TGTGCCAGCAGTGATCCGGGACAGGGGGTAACTGGCTACACCTTC	CASSDPGQGVTGYTF
.	.	TRBV6-5	TRBJ2-3	.	CASSSSTSGSTDTQYF
many	.	TRBV7-2	TRBJ2-1	TGTGCCAGCAGTTTGCGGAACAATGAGCAGTTCTTC	CASSLRNNEQFF
.	.	TRBV24-1	TRBJ2-3	TGTGCCACCAGTGAAAACACAGATACGCAGTATTTT	CATSENTDTQYF
few	.	TRBV27	TRBJ1-5	TGTGCCAGCAGTTCGTCAAGACTCTTTCAGCCCCAGCATTTT	CASSSSRLFQPQHF
few	TRBD1	TRBV9	TRBJ1-2	TGTGCCAGCAGCGTCGGGGACAGGGGGGACCCAACCTATGGCTACACCTTC	CASSVGDRGDPTYGYTF
.	TRBD1	TRBV7-2	TRBJ1-3	TGTGCCAGCAGTCCGATGGGACAGCTCTCTGGAAACACCATATATTTT	CASSPMGQLSGNTIYF
once	.	TRBV11-2	TRBJ2-3	TGTGCCAGCAGCTTAGGTTATGGGGGCACGCAGTATTTT	CASSLGYGGTQYF
.	.	TRBV4-3	TRBJ1-6	TGCGCCAGCAGCCAAGATGTAATAGGGTCTGGGTCACCCCTCCACTTT	CASSQDVIGSGSPLHF
few	.	TRBV7-6	TRBJ2-1	TGTGCCAGCAGCTTACCATTACCTTACAATGAGCAGTTCTTC	CASSLPLPYNEQFF
few	TRBD1	TRBV6-5	TRBJ2-1	TGTGCCAGCAGTTACGGCTCGGGACAGGGCTCCTACAATGAGCAGTTCTTC	CASSYGSGQGSYNEQFF
.	TRBD1	TRBV7-9	TRBJ1-3	TGTGCCAGCAGCCCCAACAGGGGTGACCCCTCTGGAAACACCATATATTTT	CASSPNRGDPSGNTIYF
.	.	TRBV28	TRBJ1-6	TGTGCCAGCAGTTTGTCAGGGGCAAGTAATTCACCCCTCCACTTT	CASSLSGASNSPLHF
few	.	TRBV4-1	TRBJ2-5	TGCGCCAGCAGCCGTTACCGGGAGAAAGAGACCCAGTACTTC	CASSRYREKETQYF
few	TRBD1	TRBV4-1	TRBJ1-5	TGCGCCAGCAGCCAGAGGGACAGGGGGAATCAGCCCCAGCATTTT	CASSQRDRGNQPQHF
.	.	TRBV14	TRBJ2-7	TGTGCCAGCAGCCAAGAACAGCGGAATCCCTACGAGCAGTACTTC	CASSQEQRNPYEQYF
.	.	TRBV15	TRBJ1-1	TGTGCCACCAGCAGTGCCTTTGGGGCAGCTGAAGCTTTCTTT	CATSSAFGAAEAFF
.	.	TRBV7-2	TRBJ2-7	TGTGCCAGCAGCGAGCACAGGGTTTACGAGCAGTACTTC	CASSEHRVYEQYF
.	.	TRBV4-1	TRBJ1-5	TGCGCCAGCAGCCCCCCCGGACAGTCGGGTCAGCCCCAGCATTTT	CASSPPGQSGQPQHF
.	.	TRBV20-1	TRBJ2-4	TGCAGTGCTAGAGGATTCAGCAAGGGGCGCGGGGTCAAAAACATTCAGTACTTC	CSARGFSKGRGVKNIQYF
.	.	TRBV10-3	TRBJ2-7	TGTGCCATCAGTGAGTTCTCCTACGAGCAGTACTTC	CAISEFSYEQYF
.	.	TRBV29-1	TRBJ1-5	TGCAGCGTTAGGCTGAATAGCAATCAGCCCCAGCATTTT	CSVRLNSNQPQHF
few	.	TRBV20-1	TRBJ1-5	TGCAGTGCCGAGACCTCGGGTCAGCCCCAGCATTTT	CSAETSGQPQHF
.	.	TRBV7-9	TRBJ2-1	TGTGCCAGCAGCCGTTTGCCGGGACACTTCTTC	CASSRLPGHFF
.	.	TRBV6-1	TRBJ2-1	TGTGCCAGCAGTGCCGACAGGGAGCAGTTCTTC	CASSADREQFF
many	.	TRBV12-3/TRBV12-4	TRBJ1-1	TGTGCCAGCACCCAAAGTGTAGTGCCCAACACTGAAGCTTTCTTT	CASTQSVVPNTEAFF
few	.	TRBV11-2	TRBJ2-3	TGTGCCAGCAGCTTTCGCGCGGGGGCCCTAAGCACAGATACGCAGTATTTT	CASSFRAGALSTDTQYF
.	.	TRBV4-1	TRBJ2-3	TGCGCCAGCAGCCAAGGGGGAGAGGATACGCAGTATTTT	CASSQGGEDTQYF
.	TRBD1	TRBV5-1	TRBJ1-3	TGCGCCAGCAGCTTCCAACAGGGGGCTGGTGGAAACACCATATATTTT	CASSFQQGAGGNTIYF
few	TRBD1	TRBV7-8	TRBJ2-5	TGTGCCAGCAGGCACGCTACAGGGGGCAGTGAGACCCAGTACTTC	CASRHATGGSETQYF
.	TRBD2	TRBV6-1	TRBJ2-3	TGTGCCAGCAGCGTTAGCGGGGTAGGAGATACGCAGTATTTT	CASSVSGVGDTQYF
.	.	TRBV5-6	TRBJ2-7	TGTGCCAGCAGCTTCAACCTGGGCACCTACGAGCAGTACTTC	CASSFNLGTYEQYF
few	.	TRBV5-1	TRBJ1-1	TGCGCCAGCACCCTTCGGGAGAACACTGAAGCTTTCTTT	CASTLRENTEAFF
.	TRBD2	TRBV4-1	TRBJ2-6	TGCGCCAGCAGCCAAGAAGCCCTAGCGGGGGGTCCTCGCTCTGGGGCCAACGTCCTGACTTTC	CASSQEALAGGPRSGANVLTF
once	TRBD2	TRBV11-2	TRBJ2-1	TGTGCCAGCAGCTTAGACTCGGGGGCTAGCGGGGGGTACAATGAGCAGTTCTTC	CASSLDSGASGGYNEQFF
.	.	TRBV6-1	TRBJ2-3	TGTGCCAGCAGGAGGTCTAGCACAGATACGCAGTATTTT	CASRRSSTDTQYF
.	TRBD1	TRBV6-1	TRBJ1-4	TGTGCCAGCAGCTCTGACAGGGGGCGCCCTAATGAAAAACTGTTTTTT	CASSSDRGRPNEKLFF
few	.	TRBV20-1	TRBJ1-2	TGCAGTGCTGGTCAGGGAGCAATCGTTGGCTACACCTTC	CSAGQGAIVGYTF
few	.	TRBV6-1	TRBJ2-5	TGTGCCAGCAGCCCGTCTGCAGGGTATCGAGAGACCCAGTACTTC	CASSPSAGYRETQYF
few	TRBD1	TRBV30	TRBJ2-3	TGTGCCTGGAGAAACGGACAGGCCTGGGCCTCCGTCACAGATACGCAGTATTTT	CAWRNGQAWASVTDTQYF